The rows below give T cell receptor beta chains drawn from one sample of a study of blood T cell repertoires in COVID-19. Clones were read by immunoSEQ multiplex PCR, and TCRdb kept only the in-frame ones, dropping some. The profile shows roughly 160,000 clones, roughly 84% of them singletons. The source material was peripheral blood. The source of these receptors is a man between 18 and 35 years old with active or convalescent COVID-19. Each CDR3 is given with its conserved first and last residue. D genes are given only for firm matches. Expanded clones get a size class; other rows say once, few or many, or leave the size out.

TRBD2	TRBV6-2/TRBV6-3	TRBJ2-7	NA	CASSYRGWTSVSYEQYF	TGTGCCAGCAGTTACCGCGGATGGACTAGCGTCTCCTACGAGCAGTACTTC
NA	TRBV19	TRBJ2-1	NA	CASSTQGYNEQFF	TGTGCCAGTAGTACACAGGGATACAATGAGCAGTTCTTC
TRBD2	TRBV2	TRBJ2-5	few	CASRKGLANRETQYF	TGTGCCAGCAGGAAAGGACTAGCGAATAGAGAGACCCAGTACTTC
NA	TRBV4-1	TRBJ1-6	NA	CASSQDMHGSSYNSPLHF	TGCGCCAGCAGCCAAGATATGCACGGGAGCTCCTATAATTCACCCCTCCACTTT
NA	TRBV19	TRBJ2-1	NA	CASSIRAYNEQFF	TGTGCCAGTAGTATTCGAGCGTACAATGAGCAGTTCTTC
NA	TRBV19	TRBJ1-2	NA	CASSIGSRFRYGYTF	TGTGCCAGTAGTATAGGATCGAGGTTTCGGTATGGCTACACCTTC
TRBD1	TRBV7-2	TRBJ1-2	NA	CASSLAGDRGRGYTF	TGTGCCAGCAGCTTAGCGGGGGACAGGGGACGCGGCTACACCTTC
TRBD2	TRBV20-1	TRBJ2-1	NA	CSAERGLRSVF	TGCAGTGCAGAGCGGGGGTTAAGGTCGGTCTTC
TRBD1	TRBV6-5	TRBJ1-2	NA	CASSPYGQGYGYTF	TGTGCCAGCAGTCCCTACGGACAGGGCTATGGCTACACCTTC
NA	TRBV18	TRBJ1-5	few	CASSSGQNNQPQHF	TGTGCCAGCTCGTCCGGACAGAACAATCAGCCCCAGCATTTT
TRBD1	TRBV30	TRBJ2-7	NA	CAWSKQGPPYEQYF	TGTGCCTGGAGTAAACAGGGGCCACCCTACGAGCAGTACTTC
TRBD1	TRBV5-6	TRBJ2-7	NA	CASSLGSSRGNLYF	TGTGCCAGCAGCTTGGGGTCCTCCAGGGGGAACCTGTACTTC
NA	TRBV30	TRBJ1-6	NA	CASTPLQGTNSPLHF	TGTGCCTCCACACCTCTACAGGGCACAAATTCACCCCTCCACTTT
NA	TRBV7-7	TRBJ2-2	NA	CASSLIVGSPTGELFF	TGTGCTAGCAGCTTAATTGTCGGGAGCCCCACCGGGGAGCTGTTTTTT
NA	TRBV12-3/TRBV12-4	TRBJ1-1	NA	CASRMRSEAFF	TGTGCCAGCAGAATGAGGAGTGAAGCTTTCTTT
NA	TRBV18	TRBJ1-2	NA	CASSPGQNGYTF	TGTGCCAGCTCACCCGGACAGAATGGCTACACCTTC
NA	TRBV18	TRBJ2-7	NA	CASSPQAGYEQYF	TGTGCCAGCTCACCACAAGCAGGGTACGAGCAGTACTTC
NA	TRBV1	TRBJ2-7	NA	CTSSQDTAGGGYEQYF	TGCACCAGCAGCCAAGACACAGCGGGAGGGGGGTACGAGCAGTACTTC
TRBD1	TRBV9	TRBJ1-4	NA	CASSPQDRVAEKLFF	TGTGCCAGCAGCCCCCAGGACAGGGTGGCCGAAAAACTGTTTTTT
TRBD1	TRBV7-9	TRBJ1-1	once	CASSRRDSMNTEAFF	TGTGCCAGCAGCAGACGGGACAGCATGAACACTGAAGCTTTCTTT
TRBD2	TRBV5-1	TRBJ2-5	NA	CASSLTSGSRKTQYF	TGCGCCAGCAGCTTGACTAGCGGGAGTCGAAAGACCCAGTACTTC
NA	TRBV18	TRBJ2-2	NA	CASSPTPRPLANTGELFF	TGTGCCAGCTCACCCACTCCTAGACCCCTAGCGAACACCGGGGAGCTGTTTTTT
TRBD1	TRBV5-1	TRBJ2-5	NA	CASGTGTAFEETQYF	TGCGCCAGCGGGACCGGGACAGCCTTCGAAGAGACCCAGTACTTC
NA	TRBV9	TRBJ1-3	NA	CASSVDRGSGNTIYF	TGTGCCAGCAGCGTAGATCGGGGGTCCGGAAACACCATATATTTT
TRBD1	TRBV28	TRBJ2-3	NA	CASSLGGQGSDTQYF	TGTGCCAGCAGTTTAGGCGGACAGGGGTCAGATACGCAGTATTTT
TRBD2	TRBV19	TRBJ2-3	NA	CASSTISGRSTDTQYF	TGTGCCAGTAGTACAATTAGCGGGAGGAGCACAGATACGCAGTATTTT
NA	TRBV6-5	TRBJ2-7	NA	CASRTASYEQYF	TGTGCCAGCAGGACAGCCTCCTACGAGCAGTACTTC
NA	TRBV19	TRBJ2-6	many	CASSMSSSGANVLTF	TGTGCCAGTAGTATGTCTAGCTCTGGGGCCAACGTCCTGACTTTC
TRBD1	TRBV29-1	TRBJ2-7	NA	CSVDRETGGWYEQYF	TGCAGCGTTGATCGTGAGACAGGGGGTTGGTACGAGCAGTACTTC
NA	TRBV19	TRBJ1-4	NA	CASSNVEGTNEKLFF	TGTGCCAGTAGTAATGTCGAGGGAACTAATGAAAAACTGTTTTTT
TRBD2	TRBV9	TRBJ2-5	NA	CASSSRLAGTETQYF	TGTGCCAGCAGCTCGAGACTAGCGGGAACAGAGACCCAGTACTTC
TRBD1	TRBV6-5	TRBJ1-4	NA	CASSRFGTGEKLFF	TGTGCCAGCTCCCGCTTTGGGACAGGGGAAAAACTGTTTTTT
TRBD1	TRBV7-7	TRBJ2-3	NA	CARTGGPDTQYF	TGTGCCAGGACAGGGGGCCCAGATACGCAGTATTTT
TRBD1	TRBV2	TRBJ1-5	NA	CASSEGAGGNQPQHF	TGTGCCAGCAGTGAGGGTGCAGGGGGAAATCAGCCCCAGCATTTT
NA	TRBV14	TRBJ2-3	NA	CASSHPATVNTQYF	TGTGCCAGCAGCCACCCGGCGACAGTAAATACGCAGTATTTT